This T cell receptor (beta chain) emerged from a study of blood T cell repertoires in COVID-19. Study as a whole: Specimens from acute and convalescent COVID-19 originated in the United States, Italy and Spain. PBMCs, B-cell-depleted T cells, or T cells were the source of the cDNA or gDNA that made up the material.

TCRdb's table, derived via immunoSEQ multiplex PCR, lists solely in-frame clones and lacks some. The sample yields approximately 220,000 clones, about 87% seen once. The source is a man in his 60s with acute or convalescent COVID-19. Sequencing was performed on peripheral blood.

The CDR3 here is CAWSVYGGSGNTIYF. CDR3 DNA sequence: TGTGCCTGGAGTGTATACGGGGGTAGTGGAAACACCATATATTTT. The chain has TRBV30 and TRBJ1-3, with a weak D call TRBD1 (5 bases). The germline V gene encodes CDR1 GTSNPN and CDR2 SVGIG (reference sequence). The CDR3 totals 15 residues. Trimming took 0 bases from V and 3 from J, leaving 12 bases between them.